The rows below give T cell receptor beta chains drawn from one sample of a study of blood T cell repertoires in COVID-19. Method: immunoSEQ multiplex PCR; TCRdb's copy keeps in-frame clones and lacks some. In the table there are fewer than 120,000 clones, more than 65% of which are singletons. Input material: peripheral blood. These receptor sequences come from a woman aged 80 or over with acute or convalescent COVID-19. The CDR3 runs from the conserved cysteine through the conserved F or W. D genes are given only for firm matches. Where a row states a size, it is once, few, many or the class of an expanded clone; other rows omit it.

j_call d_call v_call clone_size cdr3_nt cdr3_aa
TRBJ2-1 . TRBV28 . TGTGCCAGCAGGCAGGGGACCTACAATGAGCAGTTCTTC CASRQGTYNEQFF
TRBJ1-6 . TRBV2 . TGTGCCAGCATTAACAGGGTTAATTCACCCCTCCACTTT CASINRVNSPLHF
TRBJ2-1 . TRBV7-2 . TGTGCCAGCAGCCTCAGAGAGAGCGGTCTCTACAATGAGCAGTTCTTC CASSLRESGLYNEQFF
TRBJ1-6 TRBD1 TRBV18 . TGTGCCAGCTCACTCGAACAGGGGAATTCACCCCTCCACTTT CASSLEQGNSPLHF
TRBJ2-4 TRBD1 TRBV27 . TGTGCCAGCAGTGTGGACAGGGTAACCAAAAACATTCAGTACTTC CASSVDRVTKNIQYF
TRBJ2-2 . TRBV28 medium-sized TGTGCCAGCAGTTCTTACACCGGGGAGCTGTTTTTT CASSSYTGELFF
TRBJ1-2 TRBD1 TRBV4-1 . TGCGCCAGCAGCCGAGGCCAGGGGGCGCGGGGCTACACCTTC CASSRGQGARGYTF
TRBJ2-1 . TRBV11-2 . TGTGCCAGCAGCGAGACCGGGGGAGGCTACGAGCAGTTCTTC CASSETGGGYEQFF
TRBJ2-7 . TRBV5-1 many TGCGCCAGCAACTCCGCCTACGAGCAGTACTTC CASNSAYEQYF
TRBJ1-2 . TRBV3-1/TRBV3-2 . TGTGCCAGCAGCCAAGATCTCCTGAGGGGCTACACCTTC CASSQDLLRGYTF
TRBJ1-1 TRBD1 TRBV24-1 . TGTGCCACCAGAGAGACAGGGCAGAACACTGAAGCTTTCTTT CATRETGQNTEAFF
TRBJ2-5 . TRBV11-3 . TGTGCCAGCAGCACCAGGGTTAGGCTACAAGAGACCCAGTACTTC CASSTRVRLQETQYF
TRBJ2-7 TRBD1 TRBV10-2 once TGCGCCAGCAGTTCCGGGACAGCCTTCTACGAGCAGTACTTC CASSSGTAFYEQYF
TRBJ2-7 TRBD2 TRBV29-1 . TGCAGCGCTGAGCGGTCTAGCGGGACGGGGGAGCAGTACTTC CSAERSSGTGEQYF
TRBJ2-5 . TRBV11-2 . TGTGCCAGCAGCTCAAGTTCGGCGGCAGGGGAATTTGGCCAGTACTTC CASSSSSAAGEFGQYF
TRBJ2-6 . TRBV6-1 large TGTGCCAGCAGTGAATTCAGCTCTGGGGCCAACGTCCTGACTTTC CASSEFSSGANVLTF
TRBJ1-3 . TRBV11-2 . TGTGCCAGCAGCCGTAATTCAGGGGTTGGAAACACCATATATTTT CASSRNSGVGNTIYF
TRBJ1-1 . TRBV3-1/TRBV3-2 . . CASSQVGEGTFF
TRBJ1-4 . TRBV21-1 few TGTGCCAGCAGCACCTCGGGAAGTACTAATGAAAAACTGTTTTTT CASSTSGSTNEKLFF
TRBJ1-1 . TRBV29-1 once TGCAGCGTTGAGGCAAGACAGGTTAACACTGAAGCTTTCTTT CSVEARQVNTEAFF
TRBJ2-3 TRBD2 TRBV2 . TGTGCCAGCAGTCTAGCGGGAGAGGCAGATACGCAGTATTTT CASSLAGEADTQYF
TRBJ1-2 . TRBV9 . TGTGCCAGCAGCGTAGACGGGGGGCGCGGCTATGGCTACACCTTC CASSVDGGRGYGYTF
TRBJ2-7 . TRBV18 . TGTGCCAGCTCAGAAGGACAGCTGGGCTACGAGCAGTACTTC CASSEGQLGYEQYF
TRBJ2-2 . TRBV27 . TGTGCCAGCAGTTTCGAGGGGGCGAACACCGGGGAGCTGTTTTTT CASSFEGANTGELFF